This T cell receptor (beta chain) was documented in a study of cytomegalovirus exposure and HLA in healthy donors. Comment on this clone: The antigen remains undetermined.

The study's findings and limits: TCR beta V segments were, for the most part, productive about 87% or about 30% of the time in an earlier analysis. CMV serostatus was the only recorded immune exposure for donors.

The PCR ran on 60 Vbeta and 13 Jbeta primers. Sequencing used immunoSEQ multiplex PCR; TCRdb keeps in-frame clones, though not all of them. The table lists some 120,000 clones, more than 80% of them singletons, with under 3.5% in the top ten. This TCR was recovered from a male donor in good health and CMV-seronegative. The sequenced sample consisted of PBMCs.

The CDR3 DNA is TGTGCCAGCAGTGAACGGACTACCGCGAACACAGATACGCAGTATTTT. Its protein is CASSERTTANTDTQYF. This chain connects TRBV25-1 to TRBJ2-3; TRBD2 is a possible D gene (6 bases). CDR1 MGHDK and CDR2 SYGVNS come from the germline V gene. V shed 2 bases and J shed 2 bases, with 14 bases lying between them. This CDR3 spans 16 amino acids.